The text below deals with one T cell receptor beta chain. The data originate from a study of early T cells in non-severe SARS-CoV-2 infection. The V gene's germline CDR1 is SEHNR and CDR2 FQNEAQ (reference sequence). CDR3 length equals 14 residues. The V gene lost 1 base and the J gene lost 8 bases, with 12 bases spanning the gap. TCRdb independently ran MiXCR on the 5' RACE reads; one entry per CDR3 protein. The data show tens of thousands of distinct CDR3 sequences, 8.5% to 10% seen once. The chain employs TRBV7-9 and TRBJ2-1; a weak D match, TRBD1 (6 bases). The material sequenced was whole blood. This TCR came from an adult who was a healthcare worker with PCR-confirmed SARS-CoV-2 infection or an uninfected control (not recorded which). The CDR3 sequence: CASSLDIAGDEQFF. CDR3 bases: TGTGCCAGCAGCTTAGATATCGCAGGGGATGAGCAGTTCTTC. The variable domain in full, with the rest retrieved from reference TRBV7-9 and TRBJ2-1, is DTGVSQNPRHKITKRGQNVTFRCDPISEHNRLYWYRQTLGQGPEFLTYFQNEAQLEKSRLLSDRFSAERPKGSFSTLEIQRTEQGDSAMYLCASSLDIAGDEQFFGPGTRLTVL.